This entry lists 25 T cell receptor beta chains sequenced from one sample in a study of blood T cell repertoires in COVID-19. Sequencing used immunoSEQ multiplex PCR; TCRdb keeps in-frame clones, though not all of them. The data hold about 310,000 clones, with approximately 89% observed a single time. Sequenced: peripheral blood. The origin of the receptors is a woman aged 45-65 years who had recovered from COVID-19.

The rearrangement links TRBV3-1 (or the pseudogene TRBV3-2) to TRBJ2-3; a weak D match, TRBD2 (5 bases). V was shortened by 1 base and J by 14 bases, with 16 bases between the two germline ends. This CDR3 is 13 amino acids long. From germline, CDR1 is LGHDT and CDR2 YNNKEL (reference sequence). The CDR3, as DNA: TGTGCCAGCAGCCAAGCGGGGTATTCCGCGCGGTATTTT. Protein product: CASSQAGYSARYF.

This clone was found once. The rearrangement joins TRBV6-2 or TRBV6-3 to TRBJ2-5; possibly TRBD1 for D (6 bases). The germline V and J ends were trimmed by 0 bases and 3 bases, with 14 bases remaining between them. The CDR3 is 16 residues long. Germline CDR1 is MNHEY and CDR2 is SVGEGT. CDR3 residues: CASSYSNNRVEETQYF. DNA of the CDR3: TGTGCCAGCAGTTACTCGAATAACAGGGTAGAAGAGACCCAGTACTTC.

The sample holds one count of this clone. This rearrangement joins TRBV7-9 to TRBJ2-1; D ambiguous. V lost 3 bases, J lost 7 bases, and 7 bases lay in between. Looked up from germline, CDR1 is SEHNR and CDR2 is FQNEAQ (reference sequence). This CDR3 has 12 amino acids. The CDR3 DNA reads TGTGCCAGCAGCTTGAGTACGAATGAGCAGTTCTTC. This translates into CASSLSTNEQFF.

The chain uses TRBV19 and TRBJ1-5; 8 positions agree with TRBD1. J lost 4 bases, V lost 3 bases, and 8 bases had no gene match. The CDR3 consists of 16 residues. The germline V gene encodes CDR1 LNHDA and CDR2 SQIVND (reference sequence). The CDR3 nucleotides are TGTGCCAGTAGTATGTCCAGGGGGCCTCGGAATCAGCCCCAGCATTTT. Protein product: CASSMSRGPRNQPQHF.

V usage is TRBV28 and J usage is TRBJ2-7; 7 bases are shared with TRBD1. V shed 6 bases and J 0 bases; nucleotides not matched to a gene: 5. The CDR3 sequence is 14 residues long. Germline V gives CDR1 MDHEN, CDR2 SYDVKM. The CDR3 reads CASSTGQISYEQYF. The CDR3, as DNA: TGTGCCAGCAGCACGGGACAGATCTCCTACGAGCAGTACTTC.

This clone has only one observation. The chain recombines TRBV3-1 (or the pseudogene TRBV3-2) with TRBJ1-5; D not certain. From germline, CDR1 is LGHDT and CDR2 YNNKEL (reference sequence). This CDR3 is built from 13 residues. V dropped 6 bases and J dropped 2 bases, with 8 bases sitting between them. CDR3 loop: CASSLRGNQPQHF. CDR3 nucleotide sequence: TGTGCCAGCAGTCTTCGTGGCAATCAGCCCCAGCATTTT.

The rearrangement uses TRBV9 and TRBJ2-5; TRBD1 is a possible D gene (5 bases). CDR1 and CDR2 (germline): SGDLS, YYNGEE. V lost 3 bases to trimming and J lost 5 bases, with 17 bases between them. CDR3 length equals 15 residues. CDR3 in DNA: TGTGCCAGCAGCGGGTGGGCAGGGCTTTCGGAGACCCAGTACTTC. It encodes CASSGWAGLSETQYF.

This chain connects TRBV28 to TRBJ2-7; D not certain. V dropped 5 bases and J dropped 2 bases, with 13 bases sitting between them. Germline V gene sequence: CDR1 MDHEN, CDR2 SYDVKM. This CDR3 contains 14 residues. The CDR3 nucleotides are TGTGCCAGCAGTATGACTGGTAAGGCCTACGAGCAGTACTTC. Its translation is CASSMTGKAYEQYF.

This clone was counted at least ten times. This chain joins TRBV7-2 and TRBJ2-6; 9 bases align to TRBD1. Per the germline V gene, CDR1 is SGHTA and CDR2 is FQGNSA. V dropped 2 bases and J dropped 0; count of bases not matched to a gene: 5. The CDR3 totals 18 residues. The CDR3 DNA follows: TGTGCCAGCAGCTTATCGGGACAGGGATACTCTGGGGCCAACGTCCTGACTTTC. This sequence encodes CASSLSGQGYSGANVLTF.

The chain combines TRBV18 with TRBJ1-1; D is undetermined. V was trimmed by 4 bases and J by 1 base, leaving 7 bases between them. Germline V lookup: CDR1 KGHSH, CDR2 LQKENI. There are 13 residues in the CDR3. The CDR3 DNA follows: TGTGCCAGCTCACAAACAGAGAACACTGAAGCTTTCTTT. Its protein product is CASSQTENTEAFF.

J is TRBJ1-4 and V is TRBV6-5, with D unclear. CDR3 length: 15 residues. Per the germline V gene, CDR1 is MNHEY and CDR2 is SVGAGI. V lost 4 bases and J lost 0, with 9 bases in between. The CDR3 spells CASSFTGATNEKLFF. Written as DNA, the CDR3 is TGTGCCAGCAGTTTTACCGGAGCAACTAATGAAAAACTGTTTTTT.

The J gene is TRBJ1-4, the V gene TRBV19; no clear D gene. The germline V gene encodes CDR1 LNHDA and CDR2 SQIVND (reference sequence). Trimming cost V 5 bases and J 0 bases, with 10 bases left between them. This CDR3 is 15 amino acids long. CDR3 loop: CASSPSGATNEKLFF. CDR3 sequence (DNA): TGTGCCAGTAGTCCCTCGGGTGCAACTAATGAAAAACTGTTTTTT.

The chain links TRBV9 to TRBJ2-5; TRBD1 matches 12 bases. Germline CDR1 reads SGDLS; CDR2 reads YYNGEE. V gave up 3 bases and J gave up 5 bases; unmatched junction bases: 8. This CDR3 spans 16 amino acids. The CDR3 protein is CASSAYTGTGGETQYF. CDR3 coding DNA: TGTGCCAGCAGCGCTTATACCGGGACAGGGGGCGAGACCCAGTACTTC. The full variable domain, rest sourced from reference TRBV9 and TRBJ2-5, is DSGVTQTPKHLITATGQRVTLRCSPRSGDLSVYWYQQSLDQGLQFLIQYYNGEERAKGNILERFSAQQFPDLHSELNLSSLELGDSALYFCASSAYTGTGGETQYFGPGTRLLVL.

Turning to this clone: Other DNA sequences in the sample encode the same CDR3. This chain connects TRBV7-2 to TRBJ1-5; D is unresolved. The germline gives CDR1 SGHTA, CDR2 FQGNSA. CDR3 length: 12 amino acids. Trimming pared 3 bases from V and 3 bases from J, leaving 3 bases between. CDR3 nucleotides: TGTGCCAGCAGCTTGTACAATCAGCCCCAGCATTTT. It encodes CASSLYNQPQHF.

The V gene is TRBV4-1, the J gene TRBJ2-5; 9 bases match TRBD2. J was trimmed by 3 bases and V by 0 bases; bases with no gene match: 8. This CDR3 spans 17 amino acids. Germline assignment: CDR1 MGHRA and CDR2 YSYEKL. CDR3 in amino acids: CASSQDHSLAGKETQYF. CDR3 sequence (DNA): TGCGCCAGCAGCCAAGATCATTCGCTAGCGGGAAAAGAGACCCAGTACTTC.

This clone was recorded once. The chain carries TRBV6-6 and TRBJ2-7; 10 nucleotides line up with TRBD1. The J segment lost 5 bases and the V segment lost 6 bases, leaving 4 bases of the junction unmatched. Germline-derived CDR1 and CDR2 are MNHNY and SVGAGI (reference sequence). This CDR3 has 13 residues. In nucleotides, the CDR3 is TGTGCCAGCAGGGGACAGGGGATGCACGAGCAGTACTTC. It codes for CASRGQGMHEQYF.

The chain carries TRBV7-2 and TRBJ2-1, with TRBD2 matching 8 bases. This CDR3 spans 14 amino acids. Germline V CDR1 and CDR2: SGHTA, FQGNSA. With V trimmed by 5 bases and J by 5 bases, 5 bases remained unmatched. CDR3 in amino acids: CASSPGAGDNEQFF. The CDR3 DNA sequence: TGTGCCAGCAGCCCGGGAGCGGGAGACAATGAGCAGTTCTTC.

The chain combines TRBV5-4 with TRBJ2-7; 8 positions agree with TRBD2. Trimming cost V 2 bases and J 10 bases; bases outside gene matches: 11. The CDR3 extends over 14 amino acids. Germline CDR1 is SGHNT and CDR2 is YYREEE (reference sequence). The CDR3 DNA reads TGTGCCAGCAGCTTAGCGGGAGTGAAAGAGCGACAGTACTTC. It yields the protein CASSLAGVKERQYF.

The chain has TRBV7-2 and TRBJ2-1, with 8 bases fitting TRBD2. This CDR3 spans 16 amino acids. Losses at the gene ends were 1 base for V and 4 bases for J; bases not matched to a gene: 6. Germline V gene data show CDR1 as SGHTA and CDR2 as FQGNSA. The CDR3, as DNA: TGTGCCAGCAGCTTAGTTGCTAGCGGGCAATACAATGAGCAGTTCTTC. Its protein product is CASSLVASGQYNEQFF.

The rearrangement links TRBV28 to TRBJ1-1; D uncertain. The CDR3 covers 14 residues. The V end lost 3 bases, the J end lost 1 base, and 9 bases lay between the germline ends. Germline V lookup: CDR1 MDHEN, CDR2 SYDVKM. The CDR3 coding sequence is TGTGCCAGCAGTTTTAGTCACGCGAACACTGAAGCTTTCTTT. This codes for CASSFSHANTEAFF.

The chain employs TRBV6-5 and TRBJ2-7, with D possibly being TRBD2 (6 bases). Germline V lookup: CDR1 MNHEY, CDR2 SVGAGI. Trimming stripped 7 bases from V and 2 bases from J, with 9 bases between. The CDR3 spans 12 residues. The DNA of the CDR3 is TGTGCCAGCACGGGGGACGCCTACGAGCAGTACTTC. This sequence encodes CASTGDAYEQYF.

The chain employs TRBV5-6 and TRBJ2-7; possibly TRBD1 for D (5 bases). Trimming cost V 2 bases and J 5 bases, with 26 bases left between them. Germline V gene lookup returns CDR1 SGHDT and CDR2 YYEEEE. CDR3 length: 18 residues. CDR3 DNA: TGTGCCAGCAGCTTACGTCGCCAGGGCGGCCGAATTTCGCACGAGCAGTACTTC. Its translation is CASSLRRQGGRISHEQYF.

The J gene is TRBJ2-3, the V gene TRBV5-1; the match to TRBD2 covers 12 bases. Germline CDR1 and CDR2: SGHRS and YFSETQ. V lost 5 bases, J lost 5 bases, and 6 bases stayed unmatched. The CDR3 totals 15 residues. The CDR3: CASSKLAGGIDTQYF. For the CDR3, the DNA is TGCGCCAGCAGTAAACTAGCGGGAGGAATAGATACGCAGTATTTT.

V gene TRBV5-1 combines with J gene TRBJ2-7; the D is unclear. The CDR3 is 14 amino acids. V was trimmed by 0 bases and J by 2 bases, leaving 9 bases between them. Germline V gene data show CDR1 as SGHRS and CDR2 as YFSETQ. The CDR3 is CASSLGSGTYEQYF. CDR3 nucleotide sequence: TGCGCCAGCAGCTTGGGGTCCGGTACCTACGAGCAGTACTTC.

The genes are TRBV4-2 and TRBJ1-4, with 7 bases identical to TRBD1. The CDR3 covers 17 residues. V was pared by 1 base and J by 3 bases, with 8 bases of the junction left unmatched. Germline V gene sequence: CDR1 LGHNA, CDR2 YNFKEQ. Here the CDR3 DNA reads TGTGCCAGCAGCCAAGTAGGGCCACAGGGGCCTAATGAAAAACTGTTTTTT. This translates into CASSQVGPQGPNEKLFF.